This is a list of T cell receptor beta chains from one sample in a study of lymphopenia after photon versus proton radiotherapy. TCRdb's table, derived via immunoSEQ multiplex PCR, lists solely in-frame clones and lacks some. The table shows 55,000 to 70,000 clones, with roughly 90% occurring only once. Sequencing was performed on peripheral blood, taken from a patient treated with photon-based radiotherapy. Receptors were obtained from a woman between 65 and 79 years old with pancreatic cancer. The CDR3 runs from the conserved cysteine through the conserved F or W. Each record gives: V gene, D gene, CDR3 protein. D genes are given only for firm matches.

TRBV15 | TRBD2 | CATSRDSASGSSYEQYF
TRBV9 | TRBD1 | CASSYRDRGIGELFF
TRBV7-2 | NA | CASSARGGGAGNTIYF
TRBV9 | NA | CASSSGARIQETQYF
TRBV7-2 | NA | CASSLVVGIRIGNEQFF
TRBV2 | NA | CASNGDLNTEAFF
TRBV6-5 | TRBD2 | CASRTLAGRGNEQFF
TRBV7-9 | NA | CASTPGGGDTGELFF
TRBV19 | NA | CASSTRQTDTQYF
TRBV28 | NA | CASSRGAKNSPLHF
TRBV6-1 | NA | CASSEALESEAFF
TRBV19 | TRBD1 | CASMSRDRVTEAFF
TRBV4-3 | NA | CASSQQPLGAYEQYF
TRBV9 | TRBD2 | CASSVATAGGPGELFF
TRBV9 | NA | CASSVGVSTDTQYF
TRBV5-8 | NA | CASSLGGWSTDTQYF
TRBV6-1 | NA | CASSPTDTVGYTF
TRBV4-2 | NA | CASSQILGGGATLQGTQYF
TRBV18 | TRBD1 | CASSPDRADSNQPQHF
TRBV4-1 | NA | CASSQDRYNSPLHF
TRBV19 | TRBD2 | CASSSLAGRVTDTQYF
TRBV5-1 | NA | CASSKSPGTGGTEAFF
TRBV27 | NA | CASSFGQLYPQYF
TRBV11-2 | TRBD1 | CASSPSGQGYGYTF
TRBV4-2 | NA | CASSPTGGLGAQYF
TRBV25-1 | TRBD1 | CASSQTGRNQPQHF
TRBV18 | NA | CASSPGFEYGYTF
TRBV9 | NA | CASSVGRPNTGELFF
TRBV5-1 | NA | CASSPLGQGFRREQYF
TRBV10-1 | NA | CASSESFGGKLFF
TRBV6-5 | NA | CASSPNPIKDTEAFF
TRBV7-2 | NA | CASSFRNYGYTF
TRBV18 | NA | CASSPPSGGETQYF
TRBV19 | TRBD1 | CASSPPGGSTTNEKLFF
TRBV7-2 | TRBD2 | CASSPGPTSGRQYEQYF
TRBV7-9 | NA | CASRSGELFF
TRBV5-5 | TRBD2 | CASKRTSVGKTQYF